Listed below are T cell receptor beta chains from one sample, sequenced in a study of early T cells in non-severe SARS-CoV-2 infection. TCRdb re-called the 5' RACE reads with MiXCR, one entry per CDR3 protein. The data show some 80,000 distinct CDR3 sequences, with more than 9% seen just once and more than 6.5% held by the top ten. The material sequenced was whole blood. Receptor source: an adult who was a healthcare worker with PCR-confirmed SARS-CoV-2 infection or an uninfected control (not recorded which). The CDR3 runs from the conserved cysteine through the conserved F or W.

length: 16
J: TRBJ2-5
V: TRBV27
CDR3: CASSSGGLAGHETQYF

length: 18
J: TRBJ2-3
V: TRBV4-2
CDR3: CASSQVGNSGRGGDTQYF

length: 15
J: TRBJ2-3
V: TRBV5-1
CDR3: CASSLATINTDTQYF

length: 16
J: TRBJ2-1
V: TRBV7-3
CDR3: CASSRYVAASYNEQFF

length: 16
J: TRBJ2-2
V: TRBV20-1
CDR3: CSARDPRGEISGELFF

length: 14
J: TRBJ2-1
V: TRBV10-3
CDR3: CAISEPQASGEQFF

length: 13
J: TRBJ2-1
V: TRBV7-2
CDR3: CASSADVGREQFF

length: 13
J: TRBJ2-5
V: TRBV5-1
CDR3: CASSSGAGETQYF

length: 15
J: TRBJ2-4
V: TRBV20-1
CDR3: CSARKDSHAKNIQYF

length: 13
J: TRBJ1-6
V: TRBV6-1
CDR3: CASRIGYNSPLHF

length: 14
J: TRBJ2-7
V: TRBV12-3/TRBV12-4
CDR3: CASREAGGTYEQYF

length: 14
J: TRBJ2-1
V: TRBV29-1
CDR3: CSVVLSGRGDEQFF

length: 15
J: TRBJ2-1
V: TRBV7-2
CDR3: CASSPSGRSYNEQFF

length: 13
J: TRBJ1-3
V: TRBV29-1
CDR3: CSVVHNSGNTIYF

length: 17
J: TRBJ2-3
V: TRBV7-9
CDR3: CASSITPSGTPQDTQYF

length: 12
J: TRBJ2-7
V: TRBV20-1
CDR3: CNARGTAYEQYF

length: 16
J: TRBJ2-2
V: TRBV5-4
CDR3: CASSFAQGLNTGELFF

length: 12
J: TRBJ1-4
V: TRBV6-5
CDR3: CASSYWGEKLFF

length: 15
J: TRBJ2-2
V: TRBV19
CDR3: CASSPGQGIPGELFF

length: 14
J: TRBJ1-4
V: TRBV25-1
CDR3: CASSEAGDNEKLFF